Following are 6 T cell receptor beta chains from one sample sequenced in a study of T cells after yellow fever vaccination. TCRdb reprocessed the 5' RACE reads with MiXCR, giving one entry per CDR3 protein. The sample contains 300,000 to 350,000 distinct CDR3 sequences, over 8.5% of which appear only once. Sequenced material: CD4+ T cells sorted from PBMCs, taken 45 days after the yellow fever booster vaccination. All receptors come from a man younger than 30 who received the YFV17D yellow fever vaccine.

The V gene is TRBV14, the J gene TRBJ2-2; no clear D. Looked up from germline, CDR1 is SGHDN and CDR2 is FVKESK. The CDR3 is 15 residues long. V was shortened by 1 base and J by 7 bases, with 13 bases between the two germline ends. The CDR3 DNA follows: TGTGCCAGCAGCCAAGTGACACGGGTTTACGGGGAGCTGTTTTTT. It translates to CASSQVTRVYGELFF.

The chain employs TRBV5-6 and TRBJ2-7; TRBD1 matches at 7 bases. The CDR3 is 15 amino acids. Per the germline V gene, CDR1 is SGHDT and CDR2 is YYEEEE. Germline trimming cut 5 bases from V and 4 bases from J; bases unmatched to any gene: 12. CDR3 bases: TGTGCCAGCAGTTCTGGTCTGGGGACAGCGTACGAGCAGTACGTC. Protein sequence: CASSSGLGTAYEQYV.

Ten or more counts support this clonotype. V is TRBV20-1 and J is TRBJ2-1, with D perhaps matching TRBD1 (7 bases). The germline V and J ends were trimmed by 6 bases and 6 bases, with 15 bases remaining between them. The germline gives CDR1 DFQATT, CDR2 SNEGSKA (reference sequence). CDR3 size: 13 residues. CDR3 residues: CSARQGGINEQFF. The CDR3 nucleotides are TGCAGTGCACGACAGGGAGGAATCAATGAGCAGTTCTTC.

This sequence joins TRBV20-1 and TRBJ2-7; 8 nucleotides match TRBD1. Germline CDR1 reads DFQATT; CDR2 reads SNEGSKA (reference sequence). With V trimmed by 6 bases and J by 7 bases, 8 bases remained unmatched. CDR3 length: 12 residues. CDR3 nucleotide sequence: TGCAGTGCGAGCCGGACAGGGATGGAGCAGTACGTC. Encoded protein: CSASRTGMEQYV.

This clonotype has more than one count but fewer than ten. J is TRBJ2-7 and V is TRBV6-2 or TRBV6-3, with TRBD2 matching over 10 bases. Germline V lookup: CDR1 MNHEY, CDR2 SVGEGT. The CDR3 contains 13 residues. Unmatched junction bases numbered 2, after V lost 6 bases and J lost 3 bases. This CDR3 is CASRTSGVYEQYV. The CDR3 DNA is TGTGCCAGCAGAACTAGCGGGGTCTACGAGCAGTACGTC.

The gene calls are TRBV20-1 and TRBJ1-5; D is possibly TRBD1 (6 bases). The germline gives CDR1 DFQATT, CDR2 SNEGSKA (reference sequence). The CDR3 contains 13 residues. Trimming cost V 3 bases and J 6 bases, with 12 bases left between them. CDR3 coding DNA: TGCAGTGCTAGGCCCAGGGGACGTCAGCCCCAGCATTTT. Translating gives CSARPRGRQPQHF.